Shown below are 25 T cell receptor beta chains from a single sample sequenced in a study of CD8 T cells in ankylosing spondylitis. TCRdb independently ran MiXCR on the 5' RACE reads; one entry per CDR3 protein. The sample has about 360,000 distinct CDR3 sequences; 20% to 25% are singletons. The sample taken for sequencing was blood, either unsorted or a sorted T cell fraction (not recorded which). The receptors were gathered from a male donor with ankylosing spondylitis or in good health (not recorded which).

The chain combines TRBV9 with TRBJ2-3, with a weak D call TRBD2 (6 bases). CDR1 and CDR2 (germline): SGDLS, YYNGEE. V was shortened by 0 bases and J by 1 base, with 9 bases between the two germline ends. The CDR3 loop spans 15 amino acids. The CDR3 bases are TGTGCCAGCAGCGTAGGCGGGGCGCGCACAGATACGCAGTATTTT. Protein sequence: CASSVGGARTDTQYF.

The genes are TRBV5-1 and TRBJ2-1; D not certain. This CDR3 spans 17 amino acids. CDR1 and CDR2 from the germline V gene are SGHRS and YFSETQ. Deletions cut 1 base from V and 6 bases from J, with 20 bases between. CDR3 amino acids: CASSLPDARLSTNEQFF. The CDR3 coding sequence is TGCGCCAGCAGCTTGCCCGACGCCCGTTTAAGCACCAATGAGCAGTTCTTC.

In its sample, this clonotype was seen a few times. V is TRBV4-2 and J is TRBJ2-2; 8 bases agree with TRBD2. Germline CDR1 and CDR2: LGHNA and YNFKEQ. The V and J ends lost 0 bases and 5 bases, in that order; junction bases with no gene match: 8. The CDR3 is made up of 17 amino acids. The CDR3: CASSQDRGGPATGELFF. CDR3 DNA: TGTGCCAGCAGCCAAGATCGGGGGGGGCCGGCGACCGGGGAGCTGTTTTTT.

J is TRBJ1-3 and V is TRBV27; D unresolved. CDR1 MNHEY and CDR2 SMNVEV come from the germline V gene (reference sequence). This CDR3 is built from 15 residues. Trimming cost V 6 bases and J 2 bases, with 14 bases left between them. The CDR3 region has the DNA TGTGCCAGCAGCAAGGCCGTGCTCCCTGGAAACACCATATATTTT. This gives the protein CASSKAVLPGNTIYF.

The chain has TRBV6-1 and TRBJ2-5, with D perhaps matching TRBD2 (5 bases). Trimming stripped 2 bases from V and 3 bases from J, with 16 bases between. The CDR3 has 16 residues. Germline lookup yields CDR1 MNHNS and CDR2 SASEGT. The CDR3 loop reads CASSELVRGNEETQYF. The CDR3, as DNA: TGTGCCAGCAGTGAATTAGTCCGGGGAAATGAAGAGACCCAGTACTTC.

The chain is built from TRBV2 and TRBJ2-2; D is undetermined. This CDR3 has 13 residues. V was pared by 1 base and J by 5 bases, with 5 bases between. CDR1 and CDR2 (germline): SNHLY, FYNNEI. The CDR3 loop reads CASSEEGTGELFF. As DNA, the CDR3 is TGTGCCAGCAGTGAAGAAGGGACCGGGGAGCTGTTTTTT.

This clonotype was observed a handful of times. The chain employs TRBV12-3 or TRBV12-4 and TRBJ2-7; possible D gene TRBD1, 6 bases. Trimming removed 3 bases at V and 6 bases at J, with 15 bases between. CDR3 length: 14 residues. CDR3: CASSFVAGAAEQYF. The CDR3 coding sequence is TGTGCCAGCAGTTTTGTTGCAGGGGCAGCCGAGCAGTACTTC.

The chain is built from TRBV20-1 and TRBJ2-5; 8 bases agree with TRBD2. Germline V lookup: CDR1 DFQATT, CDR2 SNEGSKA (reference sequence). The junction had 16 bases not matched to a gene; V was cut back by 5 bases and J by 5 bases. The CDR3 is 16 amino acids. The CDR3 loop is CSAPLEGGGTLETQYF. Here the CDR3 DNA reads TGCAGTGCTCCCCTTGAGGGCGGGGGGACGTTGGAGACCCAGTACTTC.

This clonotype was seen a handful of times. The J gene is TRBJ2-1, the V gene TRBV2, with 9 bases matching TRBD2. The CDR3 consists of 14 residues. Unmatched junction bases numbered 0, after V lost 4 bases and J lost 2 bases. Germline loops: CDR1 SNHLY, CDR2 FYNNEI. CDR3: CASSGLAAYNEQFF. The CDR3 coding sequence is TGTGCCAGCAGTGGACTAGCGGCCTACAATGAGCAGTTCTTC. The full variable domain, its missing parts supplied by reference TRBV2 and TRBJ2-1, is EPEVTQTPSHQVTQMGQEVILRCVPISNHLYFYWYRQILGQKVEFLVSFYNNEISEKSEIFDDQFSVERPDGSNFTLKIRSTKLEDSAMYFCASSGLAAYNEQFFGPGTRLTVL.

The V and J genes are TRBV19 and TRBJ2-1, with TRBD1 as a possible D gene (6 bases). This CDR3 is 19 amino acids long. Germline V gene sequence: CDR1 LNHDA, CDR2 SQIVND (reference sequence). CDR3 DNA sequence: TGTGCGCCCTCTACTCGGACAGCCCGCCCTCTCCCCCAAAGCTATGAGCAGTTCTTC. Translation gives CAPSTRTARPLPQSYEQFF.

This clonotype was seen a handful of times. The V gene is TRBV6-5, the J gene TRBJ2-7; D is uncertain. Germline CDR1 MNHEY, CDR2 SVGAGI. CDR3 size: 13 residues. Trimming removed 0 bases from V and 7 bases from J, with 10 bases in between. The CDR3 nucleotides read TGTGCCAGCAGTTACTCTTGGGGTAATGAGCAGTACTTC. Encoded protein: CASSYSWGNEQYF.

This clonotype showed up just a few times. The chain joins TRBV20-1 to TRBJ2-7; D remains ambiguous. Germline CDR1 reads DFQATT; CDR2 reads SNEGSKA (reference sequence). V was pared by 4 bases and J by 4 bases, with 23 bases between. The CDR3 has 16 amino acids. CDR3 nucleotides: TGCAGTGCTACCTTTCTCGGGCAGGTGTCCTTATACGAGCAGTACTTC. Encoded protein: CSATFLGQVSLYEQYF.

This chain joins TRBV18 and TRBJ2-1, with D perhaps TRBD1 (5 bases). V lost 0 bases, J lost 8 bases, and 11 bases lay in between. Per the germline V gene, CDR1 is KGHSH and CDR2 is LQKENI. The CDR3 is 14 residues long. In DNA, the CDR3 is TGTGCCAGCTCACCACCCCTTAGCAGGGATGAGCAGTTCTTC. Residues: CASSPPLSRDEQFF.

The chain joins TRBV2 to TRBJ2-5; the D gene could be TRBD1 or TRBD2 (6 bases each). The CDR3 loop spans 15 amino acids. Germline values: CDR1 SNHLY, CDR2 FYNNEI. V gave up 10 bases and J gave up 2 bases, with 20 bases separating them. CDR3 in amino acids: CATGATDGTQETQYF. CDR3 nucleotides: TGTGCCACGGGGGCTACGGATGGAACACAAGAGACCCAGTACTTC. Based on the CDR3 plus reference TRBV2 and TRBJ2-5, the full variable domain is EPEVTQTPSHQVTQMGQEVILRCVPISNHLYFYWYRQILGQKVEFLVSFYNNEISEKSEIFDDQFSVERPDGSNFTLKIRSTKLEDSAMYFCATGATDGTQETQYFGPGTRLLVL.

This clonotype was found a few times. The chain couples TRBV10-2 to TRBJ2-7; D remains ambiguous. The V end was cut by 1 base, the J end by 0 bases, with 10 bases between. Germline CDR1 is WSHSY and CDR2 is SAAADI. This CDR3 has 15 amino acids. Written as DNA, the CDR3 is TGCGCCAGCAGTGAGTTTGCAGAGCCCTCCTACGAGCAGTACTTC. Translating it yields CASSEFAEPSYEQYF.

The chain is built from TRBV6-1 and TRBJ2-7; 8 positions agree with TRBD1. V trimming: 5 bases; J trimming: 6 bases; junction bases outside the gene matches: 15. The CDR3 length is 16 residues. The germline gives CDR1 MNHNS, CDR2 SASEGT. The CDR3: CASSRDRGLYGAEQYF. DNA for the CDR3: TGTGCCAGCAGTAGAGACAGGGGTCTCTATGGTGCCGAGCAGTACTTC.

The chain has TRBV7-8 and TRBJ2-7; weak D call: TRBD1 (5 bases). Looked up from germline, CDR1 is SGHVS and CDR2 is FQNEAQ. CDR3 size: 13 residues. V was trimmed by 5 bases and J by 6 bases, leaving 14 bases between them. CDR3 residues: CASSPPAGPEQYF. As DNA, the CDR3 is TGTGCCAGCAGCCCGCCCGCAGGGCCCGAGCAGTACTTC.

This clonotype was picked up a small number of times. This sequence joins TRBV29-1 and TRBJ2-2; D gene uncertain. The CDR3 extends over 11 amino acids. The germline V gene has CDR1 SQVTM and CDR2 ANQGSEA. V lost 5 bases and J 5 bases, leaving 6 bases between the germline ends. The CDR3 reads CSVLATGELFF. For the CDR3, the DNA is TGCAGCGTTTTGGCTACCGGGGAGCTGTTTTTT.

This clonotype came up a few times. The chain links TRBV28 to TRBJ2-7; D remains ambiguous. V was trimmed by 5 bases and J by 3 bases, leaving 14 bases between them. CDR3 length: 14 amino acids. Germline CDR1 MDHEN, CDR2 SYDVKM. DNA for the CDR3: TGTGCCAGCAGTAAGGAACGTAGCCTCTACGAGCAGTACTTC. Protein sequence: CASSKERSLYEQYF. The full variable domain, rest sourced from reference TRBV28 and TRBJ2-7, is DVKVTQSSRYLVKRTGEKVFLECVQDMDHENMFWYRQDPGLGLRLIYFSYDVKMKEKGDIPEGYSVSREKKERFSLILESASTNQTSMYLCASSKERSLYEQYFGPGTRLTVT.

The V call is TRBV7-2, the J call TRBJ1-2; D gene unclear. This CDR3 is built from 14 residues. V lost 1 base, J lost 2 bases, and 8 bases lay in between. The germline V gene encodes CDR1 SGHTA and CDR2 FQGNSA. The CDR3 reads CASSLERGNYGYTF. The CDR3 DNA reads as TGTGCCAGCAGCTTAGAGAGAGGAAACTATGGCTACACCTTC.

This clonotype was seen a few times. This chain uses TRBV27 with TRBJ2-1; possibly TRBD1 or TRBD2 for D (6 bases each). V was clipped by 6 bases and J by 9 bases, with 21 bases between them. CDR3 length: 15 amino acids. Germline CDR1 and CDR2: MNHEY and SMNVEV (reference sequence). The CDR3 region has the DNA TGTGCCAGCAGGGCCGGGACTGTAGGAGGGGGTGAGCAGTTCTTC. Translating it yields CASRAGTVGGGEQFF.

This chain's CDR3 is CASRGTEGALLDTQYF. CDR3 in DNA: TGTGCCAGCAGGGGGACGGAGGGGGCGCTCCTTGATACGCAGTATTTT. The rearrangement uses TRBV2 and TRBJ2-3; D is perhaps TRBD1 (7 bases). Germline V gene sequence: CDR1 SNHLY, CDR2 FYNNEI. The CDR3 sequence is 16 residues long. Trimming took off 6 bases at V and 6 bases at J, with 22 bases between the two ends.

This chain joins TRBV28 and TRBJ2-5; TRBD1 might be the D (7 bases). The germline V and J ends were trimmed by 3 bases and 5 bases, with 13 bases remaining between them. Germline CDR1 and CDR2: MDHEN and SYDVKM. The CDR3 is 14 residues long. The CDR3 region is CASSFLTGRETQYF. CDR3 nucleotides: TGTGCCAGCAGTTTCCTGACAGGGAGGGAGACCCAGTACTTC.

This clonotype has a handful of counts. The chain couples TRBV9 to TRBJ1-4, with D unresolved. Germline assignment: CDR1 SGDLS and CDR2 YYNGEE. CDR3 length equals 13 residues. V lost 0 bases, J lost 8 bases, and 8 bases lay in between. The CDR3 protein is CASSVVTGEKLFF. DNA of the CDR3: TGTGCCAGCAGCGTAGTGACGGGCGAAAAACTGTTTTTT.

The V and J genes are TRBV4-1 and TRBJ1-6; tentative D call: TRBD1 (6 bases). This CDR3 has 14 amino acids. CDR1 is MGHRA and CDR2 is YSYEKL in the germline V gene. V lost 5 bases and J lost 9, with 14 bases in between. CDR3 residues: CASSAGGPVSPLHF. CDR3 in DNA: TGCGCCAGCAGCGCCGGGGGGCCCGTTTCACCCCTCCACTTT.